These T cell receptor beta chains were read from a single sample in a study of CD8 T cells in Susac syndrome. TCRdb reprocessed the immunoSEQ multiplex PCR reads with MiXCR, giving one entry per CDR3 protein. The sample carries around 170,000 distinct CDR3 sequences, more than 90% recorded once. Sequenced sample: CD4+ T cells from PBMCs. These receptors were obtained from a human donor with Susac syndrome. CDR3s include the opening cysteine and the closing phenylalanine or tryptophan. Each record gives: J gene, D gene, V gene, clone size, CDR3 protein, CDR3 DNA. The D gene is left open where the match is weak. Part of the rows lack a size; the others show once, few, many or a class for expanded clones.

j_call: TRBJ2-7
d_call: -
v_call: TRBV4-2
clone_size: -
cdr3_aa: CASSQDVGGRNYEQYF
cdr3_nt: TGTGCCAGCAGCCAAGATGTCGGGGGCCGTAACTACGAGCAGTACTTC

j_call: TRBJ2-2
d_call: TRBD2
v_call: TRBV5-1
clone_size: -
cdr3_aa: CASNQRGGDTGELFF
cdr3_nt: TGCGCCAGCAACCAGCGGGGGGGAGACACCGGGGAGCTGTTTTTT

j_call: TRBJ1-4
d_call: -
v_call: TRBV2
clone_size: -
cdr3_aa: CASSERPGLGEKLFF
cdr3_nt: TGTGCCAGCAGTGAACGGCCAGGGCTTGGTGAAAAACTGTTTTTT

j_call: TRBJ2-1
d_call: -
v_call: TRBV6-1
clone_size: -
cdr3_aa: CASSEARVGNEQFF
cdr3_nt: TGTGCCAGCAGTGAAGCGCGAGTCGGAAATGAGCAGTTCTTC

j_call: TRBJ1-2
d_call: -
v_call: TRBV5-6
clone_size: -
cdr3_aa: CASSPMHGGYTF
cdr3_nt: TGTGCCAGCAGCCCCATGCATGGAGGCTACACCTTC

j_call: TRBJ2-3
d_call: -
v_call: TRBV7-3
clone_size: -
cdr3_aa: CASSRVGADTQYF
cdr3_nt: TGTGCCAGCTCGCGGGTAGGGGCAGATACGCAGTATTTT

j_call: TRBJ2-2
d_call: TRBD2
v_call: TRBV4-2
clone_size: -
cdr3_aa: CASSPYSGGNTGELFF
cdr3_nt: TGTGCCAGCAGCCCGTATAGCGGGGGGAACACCGGGGAGCTGTTTTTT

j_call: TRBJ2-1
d_call: -
v_call: TRBV5-1
clone_size: -
cdr3_aa: CASSYQTYNEQFF
cdr3_nt: TGCGCCAGCAGCTACCAGACCTACAATGAGCAGTTCTTC

j_call: TRBJ2-5
d_call: -
v_call: TRBV30
clone_size: -
cdr3_aa: CAWVGETQYF
cdr3_nt: TGTGCCTGGGTCGGTGAGACCCAGTACTTC

j_call: TRBJ1-1
d_call: TRBD1
v_call: TRBV6-5
clone_size: -
cdr3_aa: CASGTGLNTEAFF
cdr3_nt: TGTGCCAGCGGGACAGGCCTGAACACTGAAGCTTTCTTT

j_call: TRBJ2-1
d_call: -
v_call: TRBV3-1
clone_size: -
cdr3_aa: CASSPNRASNEQFF
cdr3_nt: TGTGCCAGCAGCCCCAACCGCGCGAGTAATGAGCAGTTCTTC

j_call: TRBJ1-5
d_call: -
v_call: TRBV29-1
clone_size: -
cdr3_aa: CSVGQASNQPQHF
cdr3_nt: TGCAGCGTTGGACAGGCCAGCAATCAGCCCCAGCATTTT

j_call: TRBJ1-5
d_call: TRBD1
v_call: TRBV13
clone_size: -
cdr3_aa: CASSGRQGVQHF
cdr3_nt: TGTGCCAGCAGCGGAAGACAGGGGGTCCAGCATTTT

j_call: TRBJ2-7
d_call: -
v_call: TRBV6-2/TRBV6-3
clone_size: -
cdr3_aa: CASIQGGKVYEQYF
cdr3_nt: TGTGCCAGCATTCAGGGGGGGAAAGTCTACGAGCAGTACTTC

j_call: TRBJ2-7
d_call: TRBD2
v_call: TRBV20-1
clone_size: once
cdr3_aa: CSARLVSGGFYEQYF
cdr3_nt: TGCAGTGCTAGGCTCGTTAGCGGGGGGTTCTACGAGCAGTACTTC

j_call: TRBJ2-2
d_call: -
v_call: TRBV30
clone_size: -
cdr3_aa: CAWRAGTTSGELFF
cdr3_nt: TGTGCCTGGAGGGCAGGGACAACATCTGGGGAGCTGTTTTTT

j_call: TRBJ1-1
d_call: TRBD1
v_call: TRBV29-1
clone_size: -
cdr3_aa: CSVTGGFEHTEAFF
cdr3_nt: TGCAGCGTTACAGGGGGCTTTGAACACACTGAAGCTTTCTTT

j_call: TRBJ2-7
d_call: -
v_call: TRBV5-1
clone_size: once
cdr3_aa: CASSLGLQAGLLYEQYF
cdr3_nt: TGCGCCAGCAGCTTGGGCTTGCAGGCAGGGCTCCTCTACGAGCAGTACTTC

j_call: TRBJ1-2
d_call: TRBD1
v_call: TRBV30
clone_size: -
cdr3_aa: CAWSVTGTYTF
cdr3_nt: TGTGCCTGGAGTGTGACAGGGACGTACACCTTC

j_call: TRBJ2-1
d_call: -
v_call: TRBV29-1
clone_size: once
cdr3_aa: CSGHSDSSYNEQFF
cdr3_nt: TGCAGCGGGCACAGCGACAGCTCCTACAATGAGCAGTTCTTC

j_call: TRBJ2-7
d_call: TRBD2
v_call: TRBV3-1
clone_size: once
cdr3_aa: CASRRTSGGGEQYF
cdr3_nt: TGTGCCAGCAGACGGACTAGCGGGGGTGGGGAGCAGTACTTC

j_call: TRBJ2-1
d_call: TRBD2
v_call: TRBV7-3
clone_size: -
cdr3_aa: CASSATLATYNEQFF
cdr3_nt: TGTGCCAGCAGCGCCACACTAGCGACCTACAATGAGCAGTTCTTC

j_call: TRBJ1-2
d_call: -
v_call: TRBV4-1
clone_size: -
cdr3_aa: CASSRDINRLPDDGYTF
cdr3_nt: TGCGCCAGCAGCCGAGATATCAACAGGCTTCCCGACGATGGCTACACCTTC

j_call: TRBJ2-1
d_call: -
v_call: TRBV29-1
clone_size: -
cdr3_aa: CSVDPTGGNEQFF
cdr3_nt: TGCAGCGTTGATCCGACCGGGGGCAATGAGCAGTTCTTC

j_call: TRBJ2-5
d_call: -
v_call: TRBV18
clone_size: -
cdr3_aa: CASSPPGTQYF
cdr3_nt: TGTGCCAGCTCACCACCGGGGACCCAGTACTTC

j_call: TRBJ2-5
d_call: -
v_call: TRBV15
clone_size: -
cdr3_aa: CATSRDSGYQETQYF
cdr3_nt: TGTGCCACCAGCAGAGATTCGGGGTACCAAGAGACCCAGTACTTC

j_call: TRBJ1-1
d_call: -
v_call: TRBV20-1
clone_size: once
cdr3_aa: CSARVGANVEAFF
cdr3_nt: TGCAGTGCTAGAGTAGGGGCCAACGTTGAAGCTTTCTTT

j_call: TRBJ1-2
d_call: TRBD1
v_call: TRBV3-1
clone_size: -
cdr3_aa: CASSQGIRGHQGNGYTF
cdr3_nt: TGTGCCAGCAGCCAAGGGATCAGGGGGCACCAAGGAAATGGCTACACCTTC

j_call: TRBJ2-3
d_call: TRBD1
v_call: TRBV6-5
clone_size: -
cdr3_aa: CASSYSGTAMNTQYF
cdr3_nt: TGTGCCAGCAGTTACTCCGGGACAGCAATGAATACGCAGTATTTT

j_call: TRBJ2-2
d_call: -
v_call: TRBV20-1
clone_size: once
cdr3_aa: CSVRGAGPYTGELFF
cdr3_nt: TGCAGTGTCCGGGGGGCGGGGCCTTACACCGGGGAGCTGTTTTTT

j_call: TRBJ2-7
d_call: TRBD1
v_call: TRBV27
clone_size: -
cdr3_aa: CASRNAGGSYEQYF
cdr3_nt: TGTGCCAGCAGGAACGCAGGGGGCTCCTACGAGCAGTACTTC

j_call: TRBJ2-4
d_call: -
v_call: TRBV27
clone_size: once
cdr3_aa: CASSLRGNPQNIQYF
cdr3_nt: TGTGCCAGCAGTTTACGTGGCAATCCCCAAAACATTCAGTACTTC

j_call: TRBJ2-4
d_call: -
v_call: TRBV29-1
clone_size: once
cdr3_aa: CSVVDRGLAKNIQYF
cdr3_nt: TGCAGCGTTGTAGATAGGGGACTAGCCAAAAACATTCAGTACTTC

j_call: TRBJ2-3
d_call: TRBD2
v_call: TRBV11-2
clone_size: -
cdr3_aa: CASSLDPSGGWTDTQYF
cdr3_nt: TGTGCCAGCAGCTTAGATCCTAGCGGGGGGTGGACAGATACGCAGTATTTT

j_call: TRBJ1-5
d_call: TRBD1
v_call: TRBV7-9
clone_size: -
cdr3_aa: CASSMDRGDQPQHF
cdr3_nt: TGTGCCAGCAGCATGGACAGGGGGGATCAGCCCCAGCATTTT

j_call: TRBJ2-2
d_call: -
v_call: TRBV9
clone_size: -
cdr3_aa: CASSVGAVPNTGELFF
cdr3_nt: TGTGCCAGCAGCGTAGGGGCGGTCCCGAACACCGGGGAGCTGTTTTTT

j_call: TRBJ2-2
d_call: -
v_call: TRBV4-3
clone_size: -
cdr3_aa: CASSQGVLRGGPNTGELFF
cdr3_nt: TGCGCCAGCAGCCAAGGGGTCCTTAGGGGGGGCCCTAACACCGGGGAGCTGTTTTTT

j_call: TRBJ2-7
d_call: -
v_call: TRBV20-1
clone_size: -
cdr3_aa: CSVGSGAHEQYF
cdr3_nt: TGCAGTGTCGGGTCGGGGGCCCACGAGCAGTACTTC

j_call: TRBJ2-7
d_call: -
v_call: TRBV12-3/TRBV12-4
clone_size: -
cdr3_aa: CASSLIGNEQYF
cdr3_nt: TGTGCCAGCAGTTTAATAGGGAACGAGCAGTACTTC

j_call: TRBJ1-1
d_call: -
v_call: TRBV9
clone_size: once
cdr3_aa: CASSVVGTEAFF
cdr3_nt: TGTGCCAGCAGCGTAGTGGGGACTGAAGCTTTCTTT

j_call: TRBJ1-2
d_call: TRBD1
v_call: TRBV20-1
clone_size: -
cdr3_aa: CSAPGQVYGYTF
cdr3_nt: TGCAGTGCACCCGGACAGGTTTATGGCTACACCTTC

j_call: TRBJ1-5
d_call: TRBD1
v_call: TRBV7-2
clone_size: -
cdr3_aa: CASSVRQGDQPQHF
cdr3_nt: TGTGCCAGCAGCGTCAGACAGGGGGATCAGCCCCAGCATTTT

j_call: TRBJ2-5
d_call: TRBD2
v_call: TRBV19
clone_size: -
cdr3_aa: CASTPGTTQETQYF
cdr3_nt: TGTGCCAGTACCCCCGGGACTACCCAAGAGACCCAGTACTTC

j_call: TRBJ2-5
d_call: TRBD2
v_call: TRBV20-1
clone_size: -
cdr3_aa: CSAPSGVETQYF
cdr3_nt: TGCAGTGCCCCTAGCGGGGTAGAGACCCAGTACTTC

j_call: TRBJ2-7
d_call: TRBD1
v_call: TRBV20-1
clone_size: -
cdr3_aa: CSAIPLRQGTWTVGVYEQYF
cdr3_nt: TGCAGTGCTATCCCCCTTCGACAGGGTACGTGGACCGTAGGGGTCTACGAGCAGTACTTC

j_call: TRBJ1-3
d_call: -
v_call: TRBV6-1
clone_size: -
cdr3_aa: CASSEVTTTGNTIYF
cdr3_nt: TGTGCCAGCAGTGAAGTCACGACAACTGGAAACACCATATATTTT

j_call: TRBJ2-3
d_call: -
v_call: TRBV29-1
clone_size: -
cdr3_aa: CSVEILHIGVGPDTQYF
cdr3_nt: TGCAGCGTTGAAATCTTACACATCGGGGTTGGGCCAGATACGCAGTATTTT

j_call: TRBJ1-2
d_call: -
v_call: TRBV4-3
clone_size: -
cdr3_aa: CASSQVAGAGGYTF
cdr3_nt: TGCGCCAGCAGCCAAGTTGCGGGGGCGGGTGGCTACACCTTC

j_call: TRBJ1-3
d_call: -
v_call: TRBV4-1
clone_size: -
cdr3_aa: CASSLTPGLGNTIYF
cdr3_nt: TGCGCCAGCAGCCTTACTCCAGGGCTAGGAAACACCATATATTTT